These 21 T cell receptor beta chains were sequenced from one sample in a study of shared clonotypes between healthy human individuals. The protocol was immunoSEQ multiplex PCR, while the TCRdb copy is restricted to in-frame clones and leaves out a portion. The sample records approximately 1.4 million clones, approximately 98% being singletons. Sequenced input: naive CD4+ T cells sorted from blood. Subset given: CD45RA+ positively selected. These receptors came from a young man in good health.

The CDR3 spells CASGVAGLPTDTQYF. CDR3 bases: TGTGCCAGCGGAGTAGCGGGACTCCCCACAGATACGCAGTATTTT. The chain combines TRBV9 with TRBJ2-3; 8 bases fit TRBD2. CDR1 SGDLS and CDR2 YYNGEE come from the germline V gene. V lost 7 bases and J lost 2; bases outside the gene matches: 9. This CDR3 is 15 amino acids long.

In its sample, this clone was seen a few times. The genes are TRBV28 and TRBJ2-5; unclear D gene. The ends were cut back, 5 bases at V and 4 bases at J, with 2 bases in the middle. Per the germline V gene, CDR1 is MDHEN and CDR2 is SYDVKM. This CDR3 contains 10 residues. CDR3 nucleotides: TGTGCCAGCAGTCGAGAGACCCAGTACTTC. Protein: CASSRETQYF.

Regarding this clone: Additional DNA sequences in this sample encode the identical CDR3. The CDR3 bases are TGTGCCAGCTCAGCGACAGGGAACACTGAAGCTTTCTTT. Translated, it gives CASSATGNTEAFF. J is TRBJ1-1 and V is TRBV18; possibly TRBD1 for D (6 bases). Germline CDR1 reads KGHSH; CDR2 reads LQKENI. CDR3 length equals 13 residues. V lost 5 bases and J lost 1, with 8 bases in between.

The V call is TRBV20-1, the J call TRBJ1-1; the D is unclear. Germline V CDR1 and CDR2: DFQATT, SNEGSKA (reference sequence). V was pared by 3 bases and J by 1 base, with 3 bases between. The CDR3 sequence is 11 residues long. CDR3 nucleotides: TGCAGTGCTAGTACGAACACTGAAGCTTTCTTT. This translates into CSASTNTEAFF.

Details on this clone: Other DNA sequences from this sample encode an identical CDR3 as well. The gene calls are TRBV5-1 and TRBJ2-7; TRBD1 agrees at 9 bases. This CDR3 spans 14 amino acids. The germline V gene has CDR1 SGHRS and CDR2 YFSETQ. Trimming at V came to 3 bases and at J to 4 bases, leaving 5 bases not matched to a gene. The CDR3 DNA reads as TGCGCCAGCAGCTCCGGGACAGGGTCTTACGAGCAGTACTTC. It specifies CASSSGTGSYEQYF.

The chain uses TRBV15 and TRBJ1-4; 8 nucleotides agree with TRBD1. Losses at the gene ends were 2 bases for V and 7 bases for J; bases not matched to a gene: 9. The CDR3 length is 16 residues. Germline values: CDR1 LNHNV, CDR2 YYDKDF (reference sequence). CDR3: CATSRPGGQASEKLFF. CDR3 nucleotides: TGTGCCACCAGCAGACCCGGGGGACAGGCCAGTGAAAAACTGTTTTTT.

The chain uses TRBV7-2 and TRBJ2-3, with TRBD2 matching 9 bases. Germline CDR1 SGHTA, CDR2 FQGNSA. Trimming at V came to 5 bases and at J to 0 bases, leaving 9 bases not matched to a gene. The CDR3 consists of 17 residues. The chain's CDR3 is CASSLRLAETSTDTQYF. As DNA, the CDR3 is TGTGCCAGCAGCCTGAGACTAGCGGAAACTAGCACAGATACGCAGTATTTT.

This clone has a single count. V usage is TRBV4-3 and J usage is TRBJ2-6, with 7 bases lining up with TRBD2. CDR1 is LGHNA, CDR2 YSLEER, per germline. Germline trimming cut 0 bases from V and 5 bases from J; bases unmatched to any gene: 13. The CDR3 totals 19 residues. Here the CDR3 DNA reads TGCGCCAGCAGCCAAGATCCCGCTAGCGGAGCGATCTGGGCCAACGTCCTGACTTTC. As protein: CASSQDPASGAIWANVLTF.

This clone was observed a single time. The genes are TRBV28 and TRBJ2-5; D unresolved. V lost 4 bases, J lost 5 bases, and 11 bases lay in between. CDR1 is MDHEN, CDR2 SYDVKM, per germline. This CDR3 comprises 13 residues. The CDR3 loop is CASSSAFSETQYF. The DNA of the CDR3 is TGTGCCAGCAGTTCTGCGTTTTCGGAGACCCAGTACTTC.

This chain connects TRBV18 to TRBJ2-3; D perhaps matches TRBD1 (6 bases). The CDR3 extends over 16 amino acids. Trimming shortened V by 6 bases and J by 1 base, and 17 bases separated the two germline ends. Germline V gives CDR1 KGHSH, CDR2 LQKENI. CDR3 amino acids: CASSQLPRQGTDTQYF. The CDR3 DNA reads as TGTGCCAGCTCTCAGCTTCCTAGACAGGGCACAGATACGCAGTATTTT.

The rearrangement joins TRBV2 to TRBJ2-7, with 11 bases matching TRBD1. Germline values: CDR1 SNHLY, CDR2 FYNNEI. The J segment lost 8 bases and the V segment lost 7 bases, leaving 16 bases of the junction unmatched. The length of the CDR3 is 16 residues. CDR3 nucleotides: TGTGCCAGCACTAAACCTGGGACAGGGGGATCGAGAAAGCAGTACTTC. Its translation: CASTKPGTGGSRKQYF.

The DNA for the CDR3 is TGTGCCAGCGGGCTAGCCGGGAGGGGGGGCACAGATACGCAGTATTTT. Translation: CASGLAGRGGTDTQYF. This rearrangement joins TRBV2 to TRBJ2-3, with 8 bases aligning to TRBD2. Trimming cost V 8 bases and J 1 base; bases outside gene matches: 11. This CDR3 spans 16 amino acids. Germline V gene data show CDR1 as SNHLY and CDR2 as FYNNEI.

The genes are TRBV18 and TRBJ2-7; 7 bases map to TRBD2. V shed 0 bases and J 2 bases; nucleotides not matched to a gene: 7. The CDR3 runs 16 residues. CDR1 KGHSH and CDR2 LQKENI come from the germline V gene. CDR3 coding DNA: TGTGCCAGCTCACCACCGGGAGGCGGGAGAGCCTACGAGCAGTACTTC. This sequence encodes CASSPPGGGRAYEQYF. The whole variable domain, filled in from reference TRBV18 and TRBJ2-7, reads NAGVMQNPRHLVRRRGQEARLRCSPMKGHSHVYWYRQLPEEGLKFMVYLQKENIIDESGMPKERFSAEFPKEGPSILRIQQVVRGDSAAYFCASSPPGGGRAYEQYFGPGTRLTVT.

The CDR3 sequence is CASSVVEGGGHGYTF. Written as DNA, the CDR3 is TGTGCCAGCAGCGTAGTTGAAGGAGGGGGCCATGGCTACACCTTC. The chain uses TRBV9 and TRBJ1-2; TRBD1 aligns across 7 bases. The CDR3 sequence is 15 residues long. The V segment lost 0 bases and the J segment 6 bases; nucleotides outside the gene matches: 8. Germline values: CDR1 SGDLS, CDR2 YYNGEE.

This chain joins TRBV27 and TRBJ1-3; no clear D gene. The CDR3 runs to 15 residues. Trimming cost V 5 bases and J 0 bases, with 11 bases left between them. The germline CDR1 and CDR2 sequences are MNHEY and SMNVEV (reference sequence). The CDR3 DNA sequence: TGTGCCAGCAGTCATCAGTCAGGCTCTGGAAACACCATATATTTT. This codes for CASSHQSGSGNTIYF.

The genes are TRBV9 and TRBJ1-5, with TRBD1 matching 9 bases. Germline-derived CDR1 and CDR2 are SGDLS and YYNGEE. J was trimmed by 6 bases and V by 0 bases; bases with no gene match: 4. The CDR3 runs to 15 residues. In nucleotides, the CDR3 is TGTGCCAGCAGCGTAGGGGACAGGGAAAGTCAGCCCCAGCATTTT. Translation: CASSVGDRESQPQHF.

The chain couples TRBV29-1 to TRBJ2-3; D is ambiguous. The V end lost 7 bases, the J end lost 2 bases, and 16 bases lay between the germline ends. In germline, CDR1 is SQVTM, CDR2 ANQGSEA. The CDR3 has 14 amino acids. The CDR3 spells CSAGRTSFTDTQYF. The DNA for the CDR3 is TGCAGCGCCGGACGTACGAGTTTCACAGATACGCAGTATTTT.

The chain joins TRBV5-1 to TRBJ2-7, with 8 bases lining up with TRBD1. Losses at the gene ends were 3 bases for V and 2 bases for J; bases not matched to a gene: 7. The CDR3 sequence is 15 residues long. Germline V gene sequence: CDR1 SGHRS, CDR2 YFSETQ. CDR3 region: CASSYGQGRTYEQYF. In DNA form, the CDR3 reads TGCGCCAGCAGCTATGGACAGGGTCGGACCTACGAGCAGTACTTC.

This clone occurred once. The CDR3 coding sequence is TGTGCCAGCTCACCCAGCCCAGGCGGATACAATGAGCAGTTCTTC. Protein sequence: CASSPSPGGYNEQFF. The gene calls are TRBV18 and TRBJ2-1; D not certain. This CDR3 region has 15 residues. V lost 3 bases to trimming and J lost 4 bases, with 13 bases between them. From germline, CDR1 is KGHSH and CDR2 LQKENI. Using reference TRBV18 and TRBJ2-1 for the parts outside the CDR3, the full variable domain is NAGVMQNPRHLVRRRGQEARLRCSPMKGHSHVYWYRQLPEEGLKFMVYLQKENIIDESGMPKERFSAEFPKEGPSILRIQQVVRGDSAAYFCASSPSPGGYNEQFFGPGTRLTVL.

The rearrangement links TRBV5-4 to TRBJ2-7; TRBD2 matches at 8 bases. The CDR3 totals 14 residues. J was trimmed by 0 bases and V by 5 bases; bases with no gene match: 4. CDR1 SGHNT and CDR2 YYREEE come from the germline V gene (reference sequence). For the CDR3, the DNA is TGTGCCAGCAGTTCTAGCGGGCCCTCCTACGAGCAGTACTTC. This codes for CASSSSGPSYEQYF.

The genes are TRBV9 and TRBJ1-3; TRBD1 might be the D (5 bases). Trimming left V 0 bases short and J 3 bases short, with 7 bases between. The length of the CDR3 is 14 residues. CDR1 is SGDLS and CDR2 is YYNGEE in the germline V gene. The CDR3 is CASSVVGVGNTIYF. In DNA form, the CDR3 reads TGTGCCAGCAGCGTAGTGGGGGTTGGAAACACCATATATTTT.